This note documents a single TCR beta chain sequence. Its target is not known. The data are from a study of cytomegalovirus exposure and HLA in healthy donors. Study-wide findings and caveats: Researchers reported in a later analysis that a missense DCLRE1C variant was tied to TCR beta V- and J-gene trimming. There were a few CMV-associated chains whose specificity for CMV antigens was confirmed in vitro. Some 150 TCR beta chains were listed as cytomegalovirus-associated.

Primers included in the PCR were 60 Vbeta and 13 Jbeta primers. Sequencing used immunoSEQ multiplex PCR; TCRdb keeps in-frame clones, though not all of them. This table holds about 110,000 clones, 74% found once. The CDR3 contains 15 residues. Germline loops: CDR1 KGHSH, CDR2 LQKENI. The J segment lost 5 bases and the V segment lost 3 bases, leaving 6 bases of the junction unmatched. The chain carries TRBV18 and TRBJ2-5; TRBD1 agrees at 10 bases. The clonotype was recovered from a man between 50 and 59 years old in good health and CMV-seropositive. Sequencing used PBMCs. The CDR3 reads CASSPTTGGSETQYF. CDR3 DNA: TGTGCCAGCTCACCGACGACAGGGGGCTCCGAGACCCAGTACTTC.